This T cell receptor beta chain was found in a study of blood T cells in healthy people across ages. This clonotype has more than one count but fewer than ten. PCR was performed a second time for roughly 6 to 12 cycles using a sample-barcoded 5' primer and a J-beta primer mix. TCRdb itself ran the 5' RACE reads through MiXCR, one entry per CDR3 protein. The profile covers around 2 million distinct CDR3 sequences, with approximately 39% appearing a single time and 23% taken by the ten largest. The CDR3 spans 15 residues. The germline gives CDR1 SGHTA, CDR2 FQGNSA. Trimming pared 1 base from V and 4 bases from J, leaving 8 bases between.

The receptor was isolated from a human donor in good health. The chain uses TRBV7-2 and TRBJ1-6; D gene uncertain. Sequenced sample: blood. Written as DNA, the CDR3 is TGTGCCAGCAGCTTAGAACGGGTTTATAATTCACCCCTCCACTTT. Translation gives CASSLERVYNSPLHF.